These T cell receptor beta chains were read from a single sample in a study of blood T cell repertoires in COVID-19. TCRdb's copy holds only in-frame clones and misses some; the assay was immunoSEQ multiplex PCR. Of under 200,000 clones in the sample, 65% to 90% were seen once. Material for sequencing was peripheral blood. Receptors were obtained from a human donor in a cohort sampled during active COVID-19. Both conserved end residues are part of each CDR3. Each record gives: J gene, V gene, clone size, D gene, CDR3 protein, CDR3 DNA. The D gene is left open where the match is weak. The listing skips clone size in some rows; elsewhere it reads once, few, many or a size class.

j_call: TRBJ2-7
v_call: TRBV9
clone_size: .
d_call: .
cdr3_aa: CASSAALISYEQYF
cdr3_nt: TGTGCCAGCAGCGCTGCGCTGATTTCCTACGAGCAGTACTTC

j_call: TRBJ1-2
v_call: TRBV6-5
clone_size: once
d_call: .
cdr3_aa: CASGPGNYGYTF
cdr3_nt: TGTGCCAGCGGTCCAGGAAACTATGGCTACACCTTC

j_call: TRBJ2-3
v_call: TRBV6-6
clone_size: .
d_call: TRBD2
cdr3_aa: CASSPLGGAGGPDTQYF
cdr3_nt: TGTGCCAGCAGTCCCCTCGGGGGAGCGGGAGGCCCAGATACGCAGTATTTT

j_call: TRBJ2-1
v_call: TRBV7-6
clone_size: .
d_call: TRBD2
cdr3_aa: CASSTGGRGGASGRYEGLEQFF
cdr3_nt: TGTGCCAGCAGCACCGGCGGCAGGGGAGGGGCTAGCGGGAGGTACGAAGGTCTCGAGCAGTTCTTC

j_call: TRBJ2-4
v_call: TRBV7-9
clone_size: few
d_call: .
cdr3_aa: CASSGPSTGPGYF
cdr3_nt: TGTGCCAGCAGCGGACCCTCGACAGGACCAGGGTACTTC

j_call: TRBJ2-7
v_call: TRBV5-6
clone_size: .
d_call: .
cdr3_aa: CASKGLPAYEQYF
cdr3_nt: TGTGCCAGCAAGGGACTTCCAGCCTACGAGCAGTACTTC

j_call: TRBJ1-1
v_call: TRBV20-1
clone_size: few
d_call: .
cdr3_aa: CSASSFTVTEAFF
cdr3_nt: TGCAGTGCTAGTAGCTTTACAGTCACTGAAGCTTTCTTT

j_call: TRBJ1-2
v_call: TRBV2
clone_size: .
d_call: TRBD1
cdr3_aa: CASTPGTGDGYTF
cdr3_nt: TGTGCCAGCACTCCCGGGACAGGGGACGGCTACACCTTC

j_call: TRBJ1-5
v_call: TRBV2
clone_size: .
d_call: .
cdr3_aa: CASSELGASNQPQHF
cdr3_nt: TGTGCCAGCAGTGAACTAGGGGCAAGCAATCAGCCCCAGCATTTT

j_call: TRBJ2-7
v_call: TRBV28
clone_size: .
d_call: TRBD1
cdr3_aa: CASRLQGAGYEQYF
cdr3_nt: TGTGCCAGCAGATTACAGGGGGCGGGCTACGAGCAGTACTTC

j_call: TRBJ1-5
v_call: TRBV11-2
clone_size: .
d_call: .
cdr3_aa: CASSLAEGGNQPQHF
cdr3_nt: TGTGCCAGCAGCTTAGCAGAGGGCGGCAATCAGCCCCAGCATTTT

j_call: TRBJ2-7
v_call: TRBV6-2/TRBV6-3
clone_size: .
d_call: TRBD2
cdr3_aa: CASSYFASGASYEQYF
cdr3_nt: TGTGCCAGCAGTTACTTCGCTAGCGGGGCCTCCTACGAGCAGTACTTC

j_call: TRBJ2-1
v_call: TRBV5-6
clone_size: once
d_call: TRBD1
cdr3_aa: CASSLWTGWNEQFF
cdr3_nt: TGTGCCAGCAGCTTGTGGACAGGGTGGAATGAGCAGTTCTTC

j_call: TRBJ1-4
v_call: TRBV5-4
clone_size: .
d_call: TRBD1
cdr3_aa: CASSLGTGRQEKLFF
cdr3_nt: TGTGCCAGCAGCTTGGGGACAGGGAGGCAGGAAAAACTGTTTTTT

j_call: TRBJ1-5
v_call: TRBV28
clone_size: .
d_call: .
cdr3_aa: CASSWTQGPQPQHF
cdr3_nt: TGTGCCAGCAGTTGGACCCAGGGTCCTCAGCCCCAGCATTTT

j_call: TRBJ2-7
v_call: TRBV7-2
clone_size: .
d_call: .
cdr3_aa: CASSSSTGPSYEQYF
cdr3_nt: TGTGCCAGCAGCTCCTCGACAGGTCCCTCCTACGAGCAGTACTTC

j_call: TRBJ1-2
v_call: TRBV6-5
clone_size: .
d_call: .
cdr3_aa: CASSYSQGNYGYTF
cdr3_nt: TGTGCCAGCAGTTACTCGCAGGGTAACTATGGCTACACCTTC

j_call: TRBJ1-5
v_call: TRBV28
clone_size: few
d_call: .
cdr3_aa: CASSNPSGGPQHF
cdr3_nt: TGTGCCAGCAGTAACCCCTCGGGGGGACCCCAGCATTTT

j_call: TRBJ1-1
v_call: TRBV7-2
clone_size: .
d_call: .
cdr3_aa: CASSGARENTEAFF
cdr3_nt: TGTGCCAGCAGCGGGGCCCGTGAGAACACTGAAGCTTTCTTT